Reported below is one T cell receptor (beta chain). The antigen is not known. These data are taken from a study of cytomegalovirus exposure and HLA in healthy donors. Primers: 60 Vbeta forward and 13 Jbeta reverse. Produced via immunoSEQ multiplex PCR; TCRdb's table is partial and in-frame only. The table lists around 170,000 clones, around 86% of them singletons, with about 0.84% in the top ten. This CDR3 has 14 residues. Between the trimmed V and J ends, which lost 6 bases and 8 bases, there was a span of 16 bases. Germline V gives CDR1 MDHEN, CDR2 SYDVKM. Overall study results and limits: Overall, about 160 TCR beta chains were annotated as cytomegalovirus-associated. Reported performance of the classifier showed diagnosis of cytomegalovirus status with high specificity and sensitivity. The authors later found most CMV-associated TCR beta chains appeared HLA-restricted.

Sequenced input: PBMCs. The sequence derives from a woman aged 18-35 years in good health and CMV-seronegative. V usage is TRBV28 and J usage is TRBJ1-4, with no clear D. The CDR3 reads CASSPTELREKLFF. CDR3 in DNA: TGTGCCAGCAGCCCGACTGAGCTAAGGGAAAAACTGTTTTTT.